The rows below give T cell receptor beta chains drawn from one sample of a study of shared clonotypes between healthy human individuals. Only in-frame clones appear in the TCRdb table, and some are missing; sequencing was by immunoSEQ multiplex PCR. The sample consists of about 730,000 clones, over 60% of them appearing once. Sequencing was done on a sample of memory CD4+ T cells sorted from blood. These TCRs come from a woman in her 30s in good health. CDR3s include the opening cysteine and the closing phenylalanine or tryptophan. Fields, in order: J gene, V gene, CDR3 protein.

J: TRBJ2-7
V: TRBV5-4
CDR3: CASSAGGTGRNYEQYF

J: TRBJ2-7
V: TRBV11-2
CDR3: CASSLLPGGGGLLEQYF

J: TRBJ1-2
V: TRBV15
CDR3: CATSRDQGTYGYTF

J: TRBJ2-6
V: TRBV18
CDR3: CASSPGGQGASGANVLTF

J: TRBJ2-2
V: TRBV5-1
CDR3: CASRLTGASNTGELFF

J: TRBJ2-5
V: TRBV30
CDR3: CASSERSGPSETQYF

J: TRBJ1-1
V: TRBV4-2
CDR3: CASSFAGTGEAFF

J: TRBJ2-5
V: TRBV28
CDR3: CASSLGLSSGQETQYF

J: TRBJ2-7
V: TRBV10-3
CDR3: CAISPGGGSGEQYF

J: TRBJ2-7
V: TRBV28
CDR3: CASRPLTSRAVEQYF

J: TRBJ2-7
V: TRBV5-1
CDR3: CASRMTGSYEQYF

J: TRBJ2-1
V: TRBV25-1
CDR3: CASSEGTGSSNEQFF

J: TRBJ2-5
V: TRBV1
CDR3: CTSSQVTSGREQETQYF

J: TRBJ1-1
V: TRBV25-1
CDR3: CASSEWTGTYLEAFF

J: TRBJ2-6
V: TRBV10-3
CDR3: CAISVLACIQSRANVLTF

J: TRBJ1-2
V: TRBV7-9
CDR3: CASSLGHYRRGDYGYTF

J: TRBJ2-1
V: TRBV5-1
CDR3: CASARDSSSYNEQFF

J: TRBJ2-2
V: TRBV5-1
CDR3: CASSSGLAGAGELFF

J: TRBJ2-1
V: TRBV6-5
CDR3: CASSRVTSSYNEQFF

J: TRBJ2-5
V: TRBV7-9
CDR3: CASSRAGTGAQETQYF

J: TRBJ1-5
V: TRBV30
CDR3: CAWTTGTGPQPQHF

J: TRBJ1-1
V: TRBV15
CDR3: CATSRDPLGALDTEAFF

J: TRBJ2-2
V: TRBV18
CDR3: CASSPTVSRNTGELFF

J: TRBJ2-5
V: TRBV19
CDR3: CASSIQGADAVQYF